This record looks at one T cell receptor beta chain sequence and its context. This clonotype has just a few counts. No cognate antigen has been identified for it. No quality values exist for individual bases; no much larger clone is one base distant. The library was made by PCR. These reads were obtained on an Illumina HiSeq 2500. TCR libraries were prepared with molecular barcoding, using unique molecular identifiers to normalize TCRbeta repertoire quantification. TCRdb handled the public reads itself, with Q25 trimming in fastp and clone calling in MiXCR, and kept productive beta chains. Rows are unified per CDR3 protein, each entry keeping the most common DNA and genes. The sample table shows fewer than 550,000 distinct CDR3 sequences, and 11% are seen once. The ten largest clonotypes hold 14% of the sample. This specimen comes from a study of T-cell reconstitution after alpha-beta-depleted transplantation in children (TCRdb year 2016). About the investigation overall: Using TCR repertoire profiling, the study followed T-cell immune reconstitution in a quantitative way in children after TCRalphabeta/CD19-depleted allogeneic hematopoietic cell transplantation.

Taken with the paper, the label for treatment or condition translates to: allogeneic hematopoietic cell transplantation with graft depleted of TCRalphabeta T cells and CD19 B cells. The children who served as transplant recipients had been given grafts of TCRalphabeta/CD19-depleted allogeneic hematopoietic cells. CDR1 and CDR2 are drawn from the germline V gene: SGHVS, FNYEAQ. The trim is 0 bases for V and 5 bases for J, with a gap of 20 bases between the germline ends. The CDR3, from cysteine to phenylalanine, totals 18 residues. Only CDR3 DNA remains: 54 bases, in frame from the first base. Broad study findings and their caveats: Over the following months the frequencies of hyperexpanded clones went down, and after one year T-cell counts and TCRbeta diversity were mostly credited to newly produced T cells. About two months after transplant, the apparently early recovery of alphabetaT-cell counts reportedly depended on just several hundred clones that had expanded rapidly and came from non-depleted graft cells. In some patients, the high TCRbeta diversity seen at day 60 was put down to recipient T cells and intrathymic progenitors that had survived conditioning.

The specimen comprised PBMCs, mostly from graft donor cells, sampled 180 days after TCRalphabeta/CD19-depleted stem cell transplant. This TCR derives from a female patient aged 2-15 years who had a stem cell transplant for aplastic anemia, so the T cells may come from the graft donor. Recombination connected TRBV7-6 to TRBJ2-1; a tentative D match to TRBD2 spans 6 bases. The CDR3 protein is CASSLARPGLLTNNEQFF. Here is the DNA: TGTGCCAGCAGCTTAGCACGCCCGGGACTCCTGACCAACAATGAGCAGTTCTTC.